These 5 T cell receptor beta chains were all obtained from the same sample, sequenced in a study of CD8 T cells in Susac syndrome. With random hexamers, reverse transcription was performed on roughly 0.45 to 1 ug of RNA. TCRdb reprocessed the immunoSEQ multiplex PCR reads via MiXCR and lists one record per CDR3 protein. The sample carries under 200,000 distinct CDR3 sequences, roughly 95% recorded once. The sequenced sample consisted of CD8+ T cells from PBMCs. These TCRs come from a human donor with multiple sclerosis.

The rearrangement joins TRBV2 to TRBJ2-3; D is ambiguous. Trimming took off 6 bases at V and 0 bases at J, with 7 bases between the two ends. Germline assignment: CDR1 SNHLY and CDR2 FYNNEI. The CDR3 has 13 residues. CDR3 nucleotide sequence: TGTGCCAGCAGGCAAGGGAGCACAGATACGCAGTATTTT. It translates to CASRQGSTDTQYF.

The rearrangement links TRBV20-1 to TRBJ2-7; 7 nucleotides align to TRBD1. Per germline, CDR1 DFQATT and CDR2 SNEGSKA (reference sequence). The CDR3 is 14 residues long. J lost 2 bases, V lost 3 bases, and 7 bases had no gene match. The CDR3 protein is CSARGTAQTYEQYF. CDR3 nucleotides: TGCAGTGCTAGGGGGACAGCCCAAACCTACGAGCAGTACTTC.

The V and J genes are TRBV4-2 and TRBJ2-1; the D gene is possibly TRBD2 (5 bases). The CDR3 length is 13 residues. Germline lookup yields CDR1 LGHNA and CDR2 YNFKEQ. V dropped 1 base and J dropped 6 bases, with 7 bases sitting between them. The CDR3 here is CASSQGEFNEQFF. The CDR3 coding sequence is TGTGCCAGCAGCCAAGGGGAGTTCAATGAGCAGTTCTTC.

This chain connects TRBV29-1 to TRBJ1-2; D perhaps matches TRBD1 (5 bases). The germline gives CDR1 SQVTM, CDR2 ANQGSEA. The V end lost 8 bases, the J end lost 1 base, and 14 bases lay between the germline ends. This CDR3 contains 13 residues. CDR3 sequence (DNA): TGCAGCATCCCTCAGGGAGATAACTATGGCTACACCTTC. It encodes CSIPQGDNYGYTF.

CDR3 loop: CSVETAPSSYNEQFF. As DNA, the CDR3 is TGCAGCGTTGAAACAGCACCGAGCTCCTACAATGAGCAGTTCTTC. The chain has TRBV29-1 and TRBJ2-1; D remains ambiguous. This CDR3 is 15 amino acids long. The V end was cut by 2 bases, the J end by 0 bases, with 11 bases between. From germline, CDR1 is SQVTM and CDR2 ANQGSEA.